Included here is one TCR beta chain sequence, with context. A Seattle source enrolled patients during active infection and followed them longitudinally. In the source study's methods: Researchers report that nucleated cell counts were estimated from reference gene primer amplification. Produced via immunoSEQ multiplex PCR; TCRdb's table is partial and in-frame only. That table is the source of V, J and clone size, and D and trimming were worked out from the DNA. The sample holds around 400,000 clones, around 87% seen once. The source of the sample is a study of blood T cell repertoires in COVID-19. Looking at the study overall: Samples representing acute and convalescent COVID-19 were sourced from the United States, Italy and Spain. T cells, B-cell-depleted T cells, or PBMCs supplied cDNA or gDNA.

Sequencing was carried out using peripheral blood. This receptor was taken from a woman aged 60-70 years with COVID-19, enrolled during active disease.

The CDR3 here is CASSTTGVMQPQHF. CDR3 coding DNA: TGTGCCAGCAGCACGACAGGGGTGATGCAGCCCCAGCATTTT. The chain recombines TRBV6-6 with TRBJ1-5; 8 nucleotides line up with TRBD1. This CDR3 has 14 amino acids. With V trimmed by 6 bases and J by 7 bases, 8 bases remained unmatched. Germline V CDR1 and CDR2: MNHNY, SVGAGI (reference sequence).